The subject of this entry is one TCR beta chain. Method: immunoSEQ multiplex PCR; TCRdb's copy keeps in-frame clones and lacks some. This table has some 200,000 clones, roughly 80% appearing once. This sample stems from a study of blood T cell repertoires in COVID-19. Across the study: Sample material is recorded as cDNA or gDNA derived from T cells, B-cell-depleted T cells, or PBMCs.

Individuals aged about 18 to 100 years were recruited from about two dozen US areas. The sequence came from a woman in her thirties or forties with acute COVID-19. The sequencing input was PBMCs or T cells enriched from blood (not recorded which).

CDR3 DNA: TGTGCCAGCGACCGAGCGGGACAGGGGAATTCACCCCTCCACTTT. This sequence encodes CASDRAGQGNSPLHF. The V gene is TRBV28, the J gene TRBJ1-6, with 10 bases fitting TRBD1. The CDR3 spans 15 residues. Unmatched junction bases numbered 8, after V lost 8 bases and J lost 7 bases. Germline CDR1 MDHEN, CDR2 SYDVKM.